The next 30 T cell receptor beta chains were all read from a single sample in a study of cytomegalovirus exposure and HLA in healthy donors. Measured with immunoSEQ multiplex PCR; TCRdb has only the in-frame clones, and not every one. The data show 180,000 or so clones, with around nine tenths seen just once and approximately 7.7% held by the top ten. Sequencing input: PBMCs. Receptors originate from a young man in good health and CMV-seropositive.

This rearrangement joins TRBV11-3 to TRBJ1-1; no definite D call. There are 13 residues in the CDR3. V was pared by 5 bases and J by 2 bases, with 9 bases between. Germline-derived CDR1 and CDR2 are SGHNT and YENEEA. Here the CDR3 DNA reads TGTGCCAGCAGCCCGGACCCTAACACTGAAGCTTTCTTT. This translates into CASSPDPNTEAFF.

The rearrangement links TRBV7-6 to TRBJ1-6; D is undetermined. Germline V gives CDR1 SGHVS, CDR2 FNYEAQ. Trimming cost V 3 bases and J 8 bases, with 17 bases left between them. There are 16 residues in the CDR3. The CDR3 reads CASSFSRDRGDSPLHF. CDR3 in DNA: TGTGCCAGCAGCTTCTCCCGGGATCGGGGAGATTCACCCCTCCACTTT.

The V and J genes are TRBV7-9 and TRBJ2-1, with D uncertain. Germline V gives CDR1 SEHNR, CDR2 FQNEAQ (reference sequence). This CDR3 spans 13 amino acids. V dropped 5 bases and J dropped 5 bases, with 10 bases sitting between them. The CDR3 bases are TGTGCCAGCAGCCGATGGGAAAACAATGAGCAGTTCTTC. Its protein is CASSRWENNEQFF.

Only one count was recorded for this clone. The V and J genes are TRBV28 and TRBJ1-5; 9 positions agree with TRBD1. The V and J ends lost 4 bases and 6 bases, in that order; junction bases with no gene match: 7. The length of the CDR3 is 15 residues. Germline loops: CDR1 MDHEN, CDR2 SYDVKM. The chain's CDR3 is CASSYRGLEGQPQHF. The CDR3 DNA reads as TGTGCCAGCAGTTACAGGGGGCTTGAGGGTCAGCCCCAGCATTTT.

The rearrangement uses TRBV5-1 and TRBJ2-7; 11 nucleotides line up with TRBD2. V lost 0 bases and J lost 5; bases outside the gene matches: 7. The CDR3 runs 16 residues. Germline lookup yields CDR1 SGHRS and CDR2 YFSETQ. Here the CDR3 DNA reads TGCGCCAGCAGCTTGGGTACTAGCGGGAGAGGCCACGAGCAGTACTTC. It specifies CASSLGTSGRGHEQYF.

The rearrangement uses TRBV20-1 and TRBJ2-7; D not resolved. The CDR3 consists of 11 residues. The V and J ends lost 6 bases and 3 bases respectively, with 9 bases between them. Germline CDR1 DFQATT, CDR2 SNEGSKA (reference sequence). CDR3 protein: CSAGSNYEQYF. CDR3 coding DNA: TGCAGTGCCGGATCGAACTACGAGCAGTACTTC.

V and J are TRBV9 and TRBJ2-7, with D tentatively TRBD2 (7 bases). The germline V gene has CDR1 SGDLS and CDR2 YYNGEE. The CDR3 length is 15 residues. Trimming took off 0 bases at V and 6 bases at J, with 16 bases between the two ends. The CDR3 reads CASSVEGGGAAEQYF. DNA of the CDR3: TGTGCCAGCAGCGTAGAAGGGGGAGGGGCAGCCGAGCAGTACTTC. Complete variable domain (other parts from reference TRBV9 and TRBJ2-7): DSGVTQTPKHLITATGQRVTLRCSPRSGDLSVYWYQQSLDQGLQFLIQYYNGEERAKGNILERFSAQQFPDLHSELNLSSLELGDSALYFCASSVEGGGAAEQYFGPGTRLTVT.

This clone was detected only once. The chain uses TRBV4-3 and TRBJ1-1; D is unclear. Per germline, CDR1 LGHNA and CDR2 YSLEER. This CDR3 spans 12 amino acids. Trimming removed 1 base from V and 5 bases from J, with 5 bases in between. CDR3 protein: CASSQGFTEAFF. The CDR3 coding sequence is TGCGCCAGCAGCCAAGGGTTTACTGAAGCTTTCTTT.

The rearrangement links TRBV5-1 to TRBJ2-7; perhaps TRBD1 as D (5 bases). V was shortened by 4 bases and J by 3 bases, with 17 bases between the two germline ends. Germline lookup yields CDR1 SGHRS and CDR2 YFSETQ. The CDR3 extends over 15 amino acids. The CDR3 region is CASSLLQGSRYEQYF. DNA of the CDR3: TGCGCCAGCAGCCTCTTGCAGGGCAGTCGCTACGAGCAGTACTTC. Supplemented by reference TRBV5-1 and TRBJ2-7, the full variable domain reads KAGVTQTPRYLIKTRGQQVTLSCSPISGHRSVSWYQQTPGQGLQFLFEYFSETQRNKGNFPGRFSGRQFSNSRSEMNVSTLELGDSALYLCASSLLQGSRYEQYFGPGTRLTVT.

The rearrangement uses TRBV4-2 and TRBJ2-5; D is perhaps TRBD1 (6 bases). V was shortened by 1 base and J by 5 bases, with 14 bases between the two germline ends. The CDR3 length is 15 residues. CDR1 is LGHNA and CDR2 is YNFKEQ in the germline V gene. CDR3: CASSQAGQPSETQYF. DNA for the CDR3: TGTGCCAGCAGCCAAGCGGGACAACCTTCGGAGACCCAGTACTTC.

This clone has just one count. The chain uses TRBV11-1 and TRBJ2-3; D possibly corresponds to TRBD2 (6 bases). V lost 3 bases and J lost 1, with 11 bases in between. CDR1 is SGHAT, CDR2 FQDESV, per germline (reference sequence). The CDR3 is 15 amino acids. The CDR3 protein is CASSLGGRGTDTQYF. The CDR3 DNA reads TGTGCCAGCAGCTTGGGGGGTAGGGGCACAGATACGCAGTATTTT.

The chain links TRBV19 to TRBJ1-2, with no clear D. V dropped 5 bases and J dropped 4 bases, with 14 bases sitting between them. Germline loops: CDR1 LNHDA, CDR2 SQIVND (reference sequence). There are 14 residues in the CDR3. The CDR3 region is CASSSTTLGYGYTF. The CDR3 region has the DNA TGTGCCAGTAGTTCTACGACCCTCGGCTATGGCTACACCTTC.

J is TRBJ1-3 and V is TRBV10-1, with D maybe TRBD1 (5 bases). The CDR3 is made up of 18 amino acids. V lost 1 base to trimming and J lost 5 bases, with 21 bases between them. The germline CDR1 and CDR2 sequences are WNHNN and SYGVQD (reference sequence). Here the CDR3 DNA reads TGCGCCAGCAGTGAGTGTCTGATTGTGAGGGACGGAAGAAACACCATATATTTT. Translated, it gives CASSECLIVRDGRNTIYF.

The sample holds a few counts of this clone. The chain joins TRBV19 to TRBJ2-2, with 8 bases matching TRBD1. V lost 4 bases to trimming and J lost 0 bases; unmatched junction nucleotides: 1. This CDR3 is 15 amino acids long. Per germline, CDR1 LNHDA and CDR2 SQIVND (reference sequence). As DNA, the CDR3 is TGTGCCAGTAGTAACAGGGGGACGAACACCGGGGAGCTGTTTTTT. It codes for CASSNRGTNTGELFF.

The chain couples TRBV18 to TRBJ2-3, with D possibly being TRBD1 (6 bases). Germline V gene sequence: CDR1 KGHSH, CDR2 LQKENI. Trimming left V 6 bases short and J 0 bases short, with 19 bases between. The CDR3 runs 17 residues. The CDR3 reads CASSLGQLGLSTDTQYF. The CDR3 bases are TGTGCCAGCTCCCTCGGACAGCTTGGATTAAGCACAGATACGCAGTATTTT. Based on the CDR3 plus reference TRBV18 and TRBJ2-3, the full variable domain is NAGVMQNPRHLVRRRGQEARLRCSPMKGHSHVYWYRQLPEEGLKFMVYLQKENIIDESGMPKERFSAEFPKEGPSILRIQQVVRGDSAAYFCASSLGQLGLSTDTQYFGPGTRLTVL.

The chain links TRBV5-1 to TRBJ1-1, with D perhaps TRBD1 (6 bases). V gave up 2 bases and J gave up 1 base, with 9 bases separating them. CDR1 and CDR2 (germline): SGHRS, YFSETQ. The CDR3 runs 14 residues. The CDR3 here is CASSLGQPNTEAFF. The CDR3 DNA follows: TGCGCCAGCAGCTTAGGACAGCCGAACACTGAAGCTTTCTTT.

This CDR3 reads CASGGLYNEQFF. CDR3 sequence (DNA): TGTGCCAGCGGAGGATTGTACAATGAGCAGTTCTTC. The chain is built from TRBV6-5 and TRBJ2-1, with a weak D call TRBD2 (5 bases). There are 12 residues in the CDR3. The germline gives CDR1 MNHEY, CDR2 SVGAGI. Trimming took off 8 bases at V and 4 bases at J, with 9 bases between the two ends.

The chain recombines TRBV2 with TRBJ1-3; possible D gene TRBD1, 6 bases. V lost 4 bases and J lost 5, with 9 bases in between. The germline CDR1 and CDR2 sequences are SNHLY and FYNNEI. The CDR3 runs 13 residues. The CDR3 loop is CASSVQGRNTIYF. The CDR3 DNA sequence: TGTGCCAGCAGTGTCCAGGGGAGAAACACCATATATTTT. Drawing the rest from reference TRBV2 and TRBJ1-3, the complete variable domain is EPEVTQTPSHQVTQMGQEVILRCVPISNHLYFYWYRQILGQKVEFLVSFYNNEISEKSEIFDDQFSVERPDGSNFTLKIRSTKLEDSAMYFCASSVQGRNTIYFGEGSWLTVV.

The J gene is TRBJ1-2, the V gene TRBV7-2; 10 bases align to TRBD1. Germline V gives CDR1 SGHTA, CDR2 FQGNSA. The CDR3 extends over 10 amino acids. J lost 12 bases, V lost 10 bases, and 5 bases had no gene match. The CDR3: CATGTGVDTF. CDR3 sequence (DNA): TGTGCCACCGGGACAGGGGTGGACACCTTC.

The rearrangement uses TRBV2 and TRBJ2-1; the D gene is possibly TRBD2 (6 bases). In germline, CDR1 is SNHLY, CDR2 FYNNEI. The CDR3 totals 14 residues. The ends were cut back, 7 bases at V and 7 bases at J, with 17 bases in the middle. The CDR3 nucleotides read TGTGCCAGCACCCCTCTTACGGGAGCGAATGAGCAGTTCTTC. Its translation: CASTPLTGANEQFF.

The chain carries TRBV6-5 and TRBJ1-2; D not resolved. The CDR3 has 10 amino acids. CDR1 and CDR2 (germline): MNHEY, SVGAGI. The CDR3 DNA is TGTGGCCGAGGCGCGAATGGCTACACCTTC. Protein: CGRGANGYTF.

V and J are TRBV7-2 and TRBJ1-2, with D possibly TRBD1 on 5 matching bases. The CDR3 runs to 16 residues. V was trimmed by 0 bases and J by 8 bases, leaving 19 bases between them. In germline, CDR1 is SGHTA, CDR2 FQGNSA. As DNA, the CDR3 is TGTGCCAGCAGCTTAGCGTTGGGAGGGGCCATAGAGGGCTACACCTTC. Amino acid sequence: CASSLALGGAIEGYTF.

This chain joins TRBV7-6 and TRBJ2-7, with 11 bases lining up with TRBD2. The length of the CDR3 is 15 residues. Germline V gene data show CDR1 as SGHVS and CDR2 as FNYEAQ. After removal of 4 bases from V and 5 bases from J, the junction contained 7 bases not matched to a gene. The CDR3 region has the DNA TGTGCCAGCAGCTCCTTAGCGGGAGGGCCCAACGAGCAGTACTTC. It encodes CASSSLAGGPNEQYF.

The rearrangement joins TRBV29-1 to TRBJ2-7; tentatively, D is TRBD2 (7 bases). Germline assignment: CDR1 SQVTM and CDR2 ANQGSEA. Between the trimmed V and J ends, which lost 6 bases and 2 bases, there was a span of 14 bases. The length of the CDR3 is 13 residues. The CDR3 DNA follows: TGCAGCGTAACGGGGGGCCCAACCTACGAGCAGTACTTC. It translates to CSVTGGPTYEQYF.

CDR3 loop: CASSQEGGGDSYNEQFF. In DNA, the CDR3 is TGTGCCAGCAGCCAAGAGGGCGGGGGCGACTCCTACAATGAGCAGTTCTTC. The chain has TRBV4-2 and TRBJ2-1; possibly TRBD2 for D (7 bases). CDR3 length: 17 amino acids. V gave up 0 bases and J gave up 0 bases, with 12 bases separating them. Germline V gives CDR1 LGHNA, CDR2 YNFKEQ.

DNA for the CDR3: TGTGCCAGCAGCCCGACAGGTCGCGGCTATGGCTACACCTTC. Translated, it gives CASSPTGRGYGYTF. The J gene is TRBJ1-2, the V gene TRBV6-5, with D possibly being TRBD1 (6 bases). In germline, CDR1 is MNHEY, CDR2 SVGAGI. CDR3 length equals 14 residues. Trimming stripped 6 bases from V and 4 bases from J, with 15 bases between.

This clone was seen more than once but under ten times. This rearrangement joins TRBV18 to TRBJ1-3; D is ambiguous. CDR1 is KGHSH and CDR2 is LQKENI in the germline V gene. This CDR3 has 15 residues. The V gene lost 2 bases and the J gene lost 0 bases, with 8 bases spanning the gap. The DNA for the CDR3 is TGTGCCAGCTCACCAGATCGGAGCTCTGGAAACACCATATATTTT. Protein product: CASSPDRSSGNTIYF.

DNA for the CDR3: TGCGCCAGCAGTAAGGGGGCTGTGAACGGGGAGCTGTTTTTT. Translation: CASSKGAVNGELFF. The chain has TRBV5-1 and TRBJ2-2; 7 nucleotides line up with TRBD1. There are 14 residues in the CDR3. Losses at the gene ends were 5 bases for V and 7 bases for J; bases not matched to a gene: 8. Germline CDR1 SGHRS, CDR2 YFSETQ.

The chain employs TRBV29-1 and TRBJ2-6; a weak D match, TRBD1 (5 bases). Germline V gene data show CDR1 as SQVTM and CDR2 as ANQGSEA. V lost 6 bases and J lost 4, with 7 bases in between. This CDR3 is built from 12 residues. The CDR3 is CSVRTGANVLTF. CDR3 sequence (DNA): TGCAGCGTACGGACAGGGGCCAACGTCCTGACTTTC.

As for this clone: The sample holds other DNA sequences that translate to the same CDR3. V is TRBV6-5 and J is TRBJ1-4; possibly TRBD1 for D (5 bases). Germline CDR1 reads MNHEY; CDR2 reads SVGAGI. This CDR3 comprises 15 residues. V shed 0 bases and J shed 2 bases, with 7 bases lying between them. The CDR3 DNA reads as TGTGCCAGCAGTTACTCGAGGGGCACTAATGAAAAACTGTTTTTT. This codes for CASSYSRGTNEKLFF.